This T cell receptor (beta chain) was obtained from a study of blood T cell repertoires in COVID-19. This table comes from immunoSEQ multiplex PCR, and its TCRdb copy is limited to in-frame clones, with some not included. Of under 250,000 clones listed, around 86% are singletons. The germline V gene has CDR1 SGHVS and CDR2 FNYEAQ. V was trimmed by 5 bases and J by 2 bases, leaving 27 bases between them. The CDR3 has 19 residues. This sequence was found in a woman between 65 and 79 years old with active or convalescent COVID-19. Sequencing used peripheral blood. This chain uses TRBV7-6 with TRBJ2-5; D perhaps matches TRBD2 (6 bases). This chain's CDR3 is CASSPSGLIVGDFQETQYF. The CDR3 nucleotides read TGTGCCAGCAGCCCAAGCGGGTTGATTGTGGGGGACTTTCAAGAGACCCAGTACTTC.